This T cell receptor (beta chain) was identified in a study of blood T cell repertoires in COVID-19. Study-wide context: T cells, B-cell-depleted T cells, or PBMCs provided the cDNA or gDNA that served as material.

Study processing details: Counts of nucleated cells, estimated from reference gene primer amplification, were obtained. Only in-frame clones appear in the TCRdb table, and some are missing; sequencing was by immunoSEQ multiplex PCR. V, J and clone size are taken as reported in that table, and D and trimming were inferred from the DNA itself. The sample holds roughly 68,000 clones, roughly 89% seen once. Between the trimmed V and J ends, which lost 4 bases and 0 bases, there was a span of 16 bases. This CDR3 region has 16 residues. CDR1 SGHRS and CDR2 YFSETQ come from the germline V gene. The sequencing sample was made of peripheral blood. The chain couples TRBV5-1 to TRBJ1-1; no clear D. The sequence derives from a woman between 50 and 59 years old with active COVID-19. This CDR3 is CASSPTATEMNTEAFF. CDR3 sequence (DNA): TGCGCCAGCAGCCCGACGGCTACAGAAATGAACACTGAAGCTTTCTTT.